This T cell receptor (beta chain) was recovered during a study of breast tumors, draining lymph nodes, adjacent tissues. This clonotype showed up many times. The antigen is undetermined. Axillary draining lymph nodes of breast cancer patients supplied the node samples. TCRdb re-called the multiplex PCR reads through MiXCR, storing one row per CDR3 protein. The sample includes roughly 100,000 distinct CDR3 sequences, approximately 28% seen only once; the top ten take approximately 5.2%. The study's findings and limits: Data fit most tumor T cells coming from lymph node, expanding in tumor. Tumor repertoires ranked between lymph nodes and nontumor tissue in diversity, with V and J gene preferences.

V was cut by 6 bases and J by 8 bases, with 14 bases left in between. This CDR3 has 13 residues. The sequence was collected from a female donor with breast cancer. Some clones in this sample may be carry-over from other donors' samples. Sequenced sample: axillary lymph node tissue. This sequence joins TRBV12-3 or TRBV12-4 and TRBJ2-1; D possibly corresponds to TRBD1 (5 bases). The CDR3 bases are TGTGCCAGCAGCTCCCCCGTAGGGGATGAGCAGTTCTTC. The encoded protein is CASSSPVGDEQFF.